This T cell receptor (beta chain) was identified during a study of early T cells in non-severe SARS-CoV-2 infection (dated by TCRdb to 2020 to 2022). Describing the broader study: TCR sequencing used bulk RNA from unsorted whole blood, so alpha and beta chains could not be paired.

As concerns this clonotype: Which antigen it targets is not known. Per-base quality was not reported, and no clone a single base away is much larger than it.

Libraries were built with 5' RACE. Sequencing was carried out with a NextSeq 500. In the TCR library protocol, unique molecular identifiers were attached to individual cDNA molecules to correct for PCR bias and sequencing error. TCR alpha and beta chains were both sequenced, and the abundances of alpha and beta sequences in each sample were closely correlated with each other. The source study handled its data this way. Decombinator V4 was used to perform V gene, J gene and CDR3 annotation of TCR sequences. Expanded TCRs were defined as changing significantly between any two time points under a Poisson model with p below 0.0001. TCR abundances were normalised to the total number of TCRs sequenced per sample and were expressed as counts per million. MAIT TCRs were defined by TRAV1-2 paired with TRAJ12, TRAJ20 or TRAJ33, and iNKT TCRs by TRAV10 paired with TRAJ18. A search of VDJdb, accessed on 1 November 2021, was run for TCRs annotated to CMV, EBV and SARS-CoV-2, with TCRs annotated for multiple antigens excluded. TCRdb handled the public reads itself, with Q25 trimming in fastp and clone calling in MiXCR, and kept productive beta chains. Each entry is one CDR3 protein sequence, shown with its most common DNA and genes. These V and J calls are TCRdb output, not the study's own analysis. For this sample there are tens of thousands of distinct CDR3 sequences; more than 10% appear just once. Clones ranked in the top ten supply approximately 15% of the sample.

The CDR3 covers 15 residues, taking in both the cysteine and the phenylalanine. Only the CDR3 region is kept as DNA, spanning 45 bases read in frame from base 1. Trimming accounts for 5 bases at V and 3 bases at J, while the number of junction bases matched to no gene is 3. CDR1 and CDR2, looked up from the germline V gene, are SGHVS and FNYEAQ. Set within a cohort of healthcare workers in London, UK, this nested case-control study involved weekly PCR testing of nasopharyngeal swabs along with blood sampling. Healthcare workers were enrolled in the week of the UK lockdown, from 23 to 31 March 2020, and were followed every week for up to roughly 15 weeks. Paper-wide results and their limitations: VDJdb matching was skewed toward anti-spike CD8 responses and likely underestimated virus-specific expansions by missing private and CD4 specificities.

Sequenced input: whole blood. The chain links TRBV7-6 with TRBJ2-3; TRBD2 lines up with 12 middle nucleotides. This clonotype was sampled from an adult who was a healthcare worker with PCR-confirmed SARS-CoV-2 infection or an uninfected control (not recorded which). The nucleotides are TGTGCCAGCAGCAACGGACTAGCGGGAACAGATACGCAGTATTTT. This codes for CASSNGLAGTDTQYF.